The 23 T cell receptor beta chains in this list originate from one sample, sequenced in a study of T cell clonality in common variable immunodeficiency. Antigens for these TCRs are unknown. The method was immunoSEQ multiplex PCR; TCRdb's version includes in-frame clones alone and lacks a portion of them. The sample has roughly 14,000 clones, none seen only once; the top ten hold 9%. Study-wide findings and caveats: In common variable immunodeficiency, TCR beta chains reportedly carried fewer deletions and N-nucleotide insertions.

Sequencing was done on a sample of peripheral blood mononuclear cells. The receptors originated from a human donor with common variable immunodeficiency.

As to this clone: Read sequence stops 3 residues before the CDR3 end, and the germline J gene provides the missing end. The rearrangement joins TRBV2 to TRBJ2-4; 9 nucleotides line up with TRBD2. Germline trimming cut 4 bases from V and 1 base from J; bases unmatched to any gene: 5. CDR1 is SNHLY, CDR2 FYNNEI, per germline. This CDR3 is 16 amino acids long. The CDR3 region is CASSALAGTAKNIQYF. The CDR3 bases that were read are TGTGCCAGCAGTGCTCTAGCGGGAACCGCCAAAAACATT.

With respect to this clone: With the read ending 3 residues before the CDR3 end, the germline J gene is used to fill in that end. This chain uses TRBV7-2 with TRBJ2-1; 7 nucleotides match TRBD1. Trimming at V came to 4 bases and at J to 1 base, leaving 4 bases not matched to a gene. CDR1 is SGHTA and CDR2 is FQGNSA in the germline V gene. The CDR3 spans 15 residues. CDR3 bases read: TGTGCCAGCAGCTCCGACAGGGCGTCCTACAATGAG. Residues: CASSSDRASYNE. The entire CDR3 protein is CASSSDRASYNEQFF.

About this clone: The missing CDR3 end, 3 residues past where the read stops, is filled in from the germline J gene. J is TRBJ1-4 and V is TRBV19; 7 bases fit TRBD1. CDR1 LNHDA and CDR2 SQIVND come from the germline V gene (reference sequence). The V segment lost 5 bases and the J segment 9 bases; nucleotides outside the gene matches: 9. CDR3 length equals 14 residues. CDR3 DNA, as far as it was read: TGTGCCAGTAGTGCGGGACAGAGGGGCAAAAAA. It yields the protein CASSAGQRGKK. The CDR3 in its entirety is CASSAGQRGKKLFF.

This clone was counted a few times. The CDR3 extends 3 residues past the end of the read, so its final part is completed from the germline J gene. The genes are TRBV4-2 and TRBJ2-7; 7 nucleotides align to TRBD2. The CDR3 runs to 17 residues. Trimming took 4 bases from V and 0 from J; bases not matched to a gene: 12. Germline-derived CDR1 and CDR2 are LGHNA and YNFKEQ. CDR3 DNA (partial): TGTGCCAGCAGCCTTGGGGGACTACTATATAGCTCCTACGAG. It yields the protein CASSLGGLLYSSYE. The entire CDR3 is CASSLGGLLYSSYEQYF.

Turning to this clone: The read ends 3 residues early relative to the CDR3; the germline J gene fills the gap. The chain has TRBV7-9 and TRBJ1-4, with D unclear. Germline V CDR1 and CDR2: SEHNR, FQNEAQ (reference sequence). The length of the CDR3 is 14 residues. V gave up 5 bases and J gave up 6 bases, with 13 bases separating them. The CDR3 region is CASSPGLTDEKLFF. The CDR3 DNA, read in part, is TGTGCCAGCAGCCCAGGACTAACGGATGAAAAA.

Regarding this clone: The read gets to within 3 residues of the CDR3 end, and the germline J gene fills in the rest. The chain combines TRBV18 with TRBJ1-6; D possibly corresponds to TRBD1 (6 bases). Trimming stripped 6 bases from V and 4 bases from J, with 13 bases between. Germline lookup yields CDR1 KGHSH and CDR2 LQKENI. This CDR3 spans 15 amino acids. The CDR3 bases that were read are TGTGCCAGCTCCCCCGACAGGCGTTATAATTCACCC. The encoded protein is CASSPDRRYNSP. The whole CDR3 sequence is CASSPDRRYNSPLHF.

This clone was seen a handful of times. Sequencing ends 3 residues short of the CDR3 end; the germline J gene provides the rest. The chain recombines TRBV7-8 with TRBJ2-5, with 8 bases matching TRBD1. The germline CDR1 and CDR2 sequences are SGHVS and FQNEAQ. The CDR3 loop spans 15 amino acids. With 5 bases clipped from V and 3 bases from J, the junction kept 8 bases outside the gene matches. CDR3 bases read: TGTGCCAGCAGCACGGTGCAGGGGGCAAAAGAGACC. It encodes CASSTVQGAKET. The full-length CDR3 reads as CASSTVQGAKETQYF. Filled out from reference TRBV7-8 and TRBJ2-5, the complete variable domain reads GAGVSQSPRYKVAKRGQDVALRCDPISGHVSLFWYQQALGQGPEFLTYFQNEAQLDKSGLPSDRFFAERPEGSVSTLKIQRTQQEDSAVYLCASSTVQGAKETQYFGPGTRLLVL.

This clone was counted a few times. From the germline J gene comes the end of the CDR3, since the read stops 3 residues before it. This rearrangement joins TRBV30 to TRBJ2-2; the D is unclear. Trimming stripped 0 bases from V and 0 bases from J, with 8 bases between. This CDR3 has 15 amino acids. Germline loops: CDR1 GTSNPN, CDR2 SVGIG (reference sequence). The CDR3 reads CAWSVLTSNTGELFF. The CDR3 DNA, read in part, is TGTGCCTGGAGTGTACTAACATCGAACACCGGGGAG.

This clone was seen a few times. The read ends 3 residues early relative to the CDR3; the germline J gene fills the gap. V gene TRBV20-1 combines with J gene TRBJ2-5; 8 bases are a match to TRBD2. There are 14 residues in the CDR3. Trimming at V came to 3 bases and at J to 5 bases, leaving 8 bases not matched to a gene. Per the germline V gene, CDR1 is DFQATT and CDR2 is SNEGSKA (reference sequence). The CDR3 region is CSASGGALGETQYF. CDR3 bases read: TGCAGTGCTAGCGGGGGGGCTCTGGGGGAGACC.

CDR3 DNA (partial): TGTGCCAGCAGCTTAGCACAGGGTCGTGGCGAAAAA. Translated: CASSLAQGRGEK. The full-length CDR3 reads as CASSLAQGRGEKLFF. The chain is built from TRBV7-9 and TRBJ1-4; D is perhaps TRBD1 (6 bases). The read gets to within 3 residues of the CDR3 end, and the germline J gene fills in the rest. The germline V gene encodes CDR1 SEHNR and CDR2 FQNEAQ (reference sequence). The germline V and J ends were trimmed by 0 bases and 8 bases, with 13 bases remaining between them. The CDR3 length is 15 residues.

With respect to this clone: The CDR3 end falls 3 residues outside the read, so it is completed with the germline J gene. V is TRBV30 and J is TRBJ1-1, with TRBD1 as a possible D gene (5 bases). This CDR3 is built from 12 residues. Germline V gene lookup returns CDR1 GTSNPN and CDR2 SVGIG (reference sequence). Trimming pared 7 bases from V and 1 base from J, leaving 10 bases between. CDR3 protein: CALQGQNTEAFF. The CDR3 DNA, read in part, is TGTGCCTTACAAGGACAGAACACTGAA. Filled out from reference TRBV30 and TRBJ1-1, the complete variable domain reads SQTIHQWPATLVQPVGSPLSLECTVEGTSNPNLYWYRQAAGRGLQLLFYSVGIGQISSEVPQNLSASRPQDRQFILSSKKLLLSDSGFYLCALQGQNTEAFFGQGTRLTVV.

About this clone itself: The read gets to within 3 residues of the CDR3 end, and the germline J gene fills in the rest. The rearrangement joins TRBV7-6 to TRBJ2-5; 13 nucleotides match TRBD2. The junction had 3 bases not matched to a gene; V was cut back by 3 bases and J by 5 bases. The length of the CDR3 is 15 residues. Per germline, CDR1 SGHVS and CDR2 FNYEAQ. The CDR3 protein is CASSFGLAGEETQYF. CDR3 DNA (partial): TGTGCCAGCAGCTTTGGACTAGCGGGGGAGGAGACC.

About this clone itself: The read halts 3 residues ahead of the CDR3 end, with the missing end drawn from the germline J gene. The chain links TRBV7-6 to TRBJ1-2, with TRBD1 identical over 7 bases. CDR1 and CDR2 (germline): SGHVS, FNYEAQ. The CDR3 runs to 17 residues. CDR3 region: CASSGTPGQVVSEGYTF. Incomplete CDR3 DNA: TGTGCCAGCAGCGGCACCCCCGGACAGGTCGTTTCGGAAGGC.

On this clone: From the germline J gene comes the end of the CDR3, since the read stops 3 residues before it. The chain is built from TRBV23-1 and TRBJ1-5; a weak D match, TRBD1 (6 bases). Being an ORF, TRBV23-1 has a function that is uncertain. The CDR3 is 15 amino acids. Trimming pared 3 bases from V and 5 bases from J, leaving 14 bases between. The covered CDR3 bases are TGCGCCAGCAGTCAGACAGGTCAGGCTTATCAGCCC. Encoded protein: CASSQTGQAYQP. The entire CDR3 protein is CASSQTGQAYQPQHF.

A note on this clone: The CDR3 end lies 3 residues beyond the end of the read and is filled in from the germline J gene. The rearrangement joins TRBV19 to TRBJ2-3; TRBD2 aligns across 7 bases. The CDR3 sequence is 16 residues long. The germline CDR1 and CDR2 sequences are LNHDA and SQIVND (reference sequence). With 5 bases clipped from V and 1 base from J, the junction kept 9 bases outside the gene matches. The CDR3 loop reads CASSLGGGKGTDTQYF. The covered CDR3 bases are TGTGCCAGTAGTTTGGGGGGGGGAAAGGGCACAGATACG.

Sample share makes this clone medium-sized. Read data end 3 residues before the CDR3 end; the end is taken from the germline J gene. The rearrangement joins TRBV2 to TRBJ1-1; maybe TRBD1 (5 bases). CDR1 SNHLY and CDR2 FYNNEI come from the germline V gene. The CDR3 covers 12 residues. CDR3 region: CASSEREGNAFF. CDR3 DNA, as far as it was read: TGTGCCAGCAGTGAAAGGGAGGGGAAC.

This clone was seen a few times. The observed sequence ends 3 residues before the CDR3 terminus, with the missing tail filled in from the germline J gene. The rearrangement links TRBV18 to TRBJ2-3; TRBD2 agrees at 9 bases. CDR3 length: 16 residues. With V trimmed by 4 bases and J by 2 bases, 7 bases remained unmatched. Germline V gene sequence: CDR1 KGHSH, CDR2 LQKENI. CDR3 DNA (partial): TGTGCCAGCTCACGTGCCGCGGGGGGGAACACAGATACG. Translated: CASSRAAGGNTDT. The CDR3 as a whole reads CASSRAAGGNTDTQYF.

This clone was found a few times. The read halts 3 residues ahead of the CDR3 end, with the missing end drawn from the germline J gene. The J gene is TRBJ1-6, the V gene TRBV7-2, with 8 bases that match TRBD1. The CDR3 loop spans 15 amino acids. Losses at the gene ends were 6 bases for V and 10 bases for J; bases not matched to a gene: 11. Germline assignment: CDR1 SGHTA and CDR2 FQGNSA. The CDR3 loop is CASRGTQGAGSPLHF. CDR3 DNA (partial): TGTGCCAGCAGGGGAACTCAGGGGGCGGGATCACCC.

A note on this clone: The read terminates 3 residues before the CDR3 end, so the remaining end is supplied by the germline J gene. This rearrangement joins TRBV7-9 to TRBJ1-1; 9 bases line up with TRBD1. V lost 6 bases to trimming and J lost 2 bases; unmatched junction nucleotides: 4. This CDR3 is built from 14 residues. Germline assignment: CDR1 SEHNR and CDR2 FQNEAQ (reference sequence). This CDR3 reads CASRQGATNTEAFF. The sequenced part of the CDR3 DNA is TGTGCCAGCAGACAGGGGGCGACTAACACTGAA.

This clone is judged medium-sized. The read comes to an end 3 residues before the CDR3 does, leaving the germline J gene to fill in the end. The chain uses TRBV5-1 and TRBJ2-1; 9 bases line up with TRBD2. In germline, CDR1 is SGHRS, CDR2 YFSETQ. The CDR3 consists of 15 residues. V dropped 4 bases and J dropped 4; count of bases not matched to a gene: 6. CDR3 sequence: CASSLGGGGYNEQFF. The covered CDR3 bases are TGCGCCAGCAGCCTGGGCGGGGGGGGTTACAATGAG.

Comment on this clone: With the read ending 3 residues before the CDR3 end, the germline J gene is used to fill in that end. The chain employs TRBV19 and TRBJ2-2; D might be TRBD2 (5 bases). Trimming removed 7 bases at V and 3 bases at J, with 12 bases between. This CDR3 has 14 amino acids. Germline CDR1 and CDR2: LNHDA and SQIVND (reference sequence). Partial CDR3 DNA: TGTGCCAGTACGGATTCCGGGGACACCGGGGAG. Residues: CASTDSGDTGE. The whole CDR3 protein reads CASTDSGDTGELFF.

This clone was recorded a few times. CDR3 DNA (partial): TGTGCCTGCCAGGGGGGACCAAAATCTTATGAG. Translation: CACQGGPKSYE. The entire CDR3 protein is CACQGGPKSYEQFF. J is TRBJ2-1 and V is TRBV30; D possibly corresponds to TRBD1 (7 bases). The read ends 3 residues before the CDR3 terminus; that terminus is restored from the germline J gene. The CDR3 has 14 amino acids. Germline V lookup: CDR1 GTSNPN, CDR2 SVGIG (reference sequence). Trimming left V 6 bases short and J 8 bases short, with 20 bases between.

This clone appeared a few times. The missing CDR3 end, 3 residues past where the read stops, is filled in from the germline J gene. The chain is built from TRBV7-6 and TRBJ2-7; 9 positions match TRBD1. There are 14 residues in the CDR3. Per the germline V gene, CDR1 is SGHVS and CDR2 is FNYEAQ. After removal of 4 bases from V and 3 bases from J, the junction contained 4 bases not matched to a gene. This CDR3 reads CASSSGQGYYEQYF. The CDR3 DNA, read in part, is TGTGCCAGCAGCTCGGGACAGGGATACTACGAG. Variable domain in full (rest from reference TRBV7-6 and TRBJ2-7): GAGVSQSPRYKVTKRGQDVALRCDPISGHVSLYWYRQALGQGPEFLTYFNYEAQQDKSGLPNDRFSAERPEGSISTLTIQRTEQRDSAMYRCASSSGQGYYEQYFGPGTRLTVT.